This is a list of T cell receptor beta chains from one sample in a study of control samples from healthy donors and cancer patients. Some clones are missing from TCRdb's copy, which holds only in-frame ones; the method was immunoSEQ multiplex PCR. The table includes approximately 100,000 clones, around nine tenths detected once. The sequencing input was blood. The receptors stem from a man between 25 and 39 years old in good health. Both conserved end residues are part of each CDR3.

j_call: TRBJ1-1
v_call: TRBV6-2/TRBV6-3
cdr3_aa: CASSYSVGRGVNTEAFF

j_call: TRBJ2-1
v_call: TRBV2
cdr3_aa: CASSPRTSYNEQFF

j_call: TRBJ2-3
v_call: TRBV7-2
cdr3_aa: CASSLLTSGTDTQYF

j_call: TRBJ2-7
v_call: TRBV7-8
cdr3_aa: CASSAYRVGNTYEQYF

j_call: TRBJ2-1
v_call: TRBV4-2
cdr3_aa: CASSQDRRAGSKSGNEQFF

j_call: TRBJ2-3
v_call: TRBV6-2/TRBV6-3
cdr3_aa: CASSFAGVHTQYF

j_call: TRBJ1-4
v_call: TRBV5-8
cdr3_aa: CASSLGTGLATNEKLFF

j_call: TRBJ1-4
v_call: TRBV5-4
cdr3_aa: CASSQQGFEKLFF

j_call: TRBJ2-7
v_call: TRBV6-5
cdr3_aa: CASSTGGFYEQYF

j_call: TRBJ2-1
v_call: TRBV19
cdr3_aa: CASSPPVAGGQFF

j_call: TRBJ1-1
v_call: TRBV29-1
cdr3_aa: CSARGGPYTEAFF

j_call: TRBJ2-1
v_call: TRBV5-1
cdr3_aa: CASSQGLGQGYNEQFF

j_call: TRBJ2-5
v_call: TRBV6-1
cdr3_aa: CASSGQLDQVEETQYF

j_call: TRBJ1-1
v_call: TRBV2
cdr3_aa: CASTARAFENTEAFF

j_call: TRBJ2-6
v_call: TRBV27
cdr3_aa: CASSLWGGGTGANVLTF

j_call: TRBJ1-1
v_call: TRBV24-1
cdr3_aa: CARDVLNTEAFF

j_call: TRBJ2-5
v_call: TRBV30
cdr3_aa: CAWSGYGARETQYF

j_call: TRBJ2-7
v_call: TRBV2
cdr3_aa: CANKPGLAYYEQYF

j_call: TRBJ2-2
v_call: TRBV6-2/TRBV6-3
cdr3_aa: CASSRTEVAGELFF

j_call: TRBJ2-7
v_call: TRBV27
cdr3_aa: CASSLWGTGGDYEQYF

j_call: TRBJ2-7
v_call: TRBV5-1
cdr3_aa: CASSLGLGQSHSSYEQYF

j_call: TRBJ2-1
v_call: TRBV7-8
cdr3_aa: CASSSPGFTEQFF

j_call: TRBJ2-2
v_call: TRBV21-1
cdr3_aa: CASSKYRRDRGNTGELFF

j_call: TRBJ1-3
v_call: TRBV18
cdr3_aa: CASSPQPLTGTYSDTTYSGNTIYF

j_call: TRBJ2-2
v_call: TRBV12-3/TRBV12-4
cdr3_aa: CASSLGNTGELFF

j_call: TRBJ2-7
v_call: TRBV2
cdr3_aa: CASRIALSSYEQYF

j_call: TRBJ2-3
v_call: TRBV11-2
cdr3_aa: CASSLLLASTDTQYF

j_call: TRBJ2-7
v_call: TRBV30
cdr3_aa: CAWSVGSDYEQYF

j_call: TRBJ1-5
v_call: TRBV15
cdr3_aa: CATSRGTLARNQPQHF